These 18 T cell receptor beta chains were sequenced from one sample in a study of blood T cells in healthy people across ages. A J-beta primer mix and a sample-barcoded 5' primer were used in a second PCR of about 7 to 12 cycles. TCRdb re-derived calls from the 5' RACE reads in MiXCR, one entry per CDR3 protein. The data show 700,000 to 950,000 distinct CDR3 sequences, with roughly 64% seen just once and approximately 21% held by the top ten. Sequencing was carried out using blood. These receptor sequences come from a man aged 25-45 years in good health.

This clonotype was counted at least ten times. The rearrangement links TRBV3-1 to TRBJ2-6; D is unresolved. Germline values: CDR1 LGHDT, CDR2 YNNKEL (reference sequence). This CDR3 spans 15 amino acids. Trimming took off 4 bases at V and 1 base at J, with 8 bases between the two ends. The CDR3, as DNA: TGTGCCAGCAGCCCCACGAAATCTGGGGCCAACGTCCTGACTTTC. Its translation: CASSPTKSGANVLTF.

The chain carries TRBV19 and TRBJ2-7; 7 bases are shared with TRBD2. V lost 8 bases and J lost 1; bases outside the gene matches: 11. The CDR3 spans 15 residues. Germline V gene lookup returns CDR1 LNHDA and CDR2 SQIVND (reference sequence). CDR3 nucleotide sequence: TGTGCCAGTTCAAAAACAGCGGGGCTGTCCTACGAGCAGTACTTC. As protein: CASSKTAGLSYEQYF.

The chain uses TRBV20-1 and TRBJ1-6, with a weak D call TRBD1 (6 bases). CDR1 and CDR2 from the germline V gene are DFQATT and SNEGSKA (reference sequence). Trimming took off 3 bases at V and 6 bases at J, with 15 bases between the two ends. The CDR3 runs 15 residues. The CDR3 region is CSASLDSTINSPLHF. The CDR3 region has the DNA TGCAGTGCTAGCCTGGACAGCACAATTAATTCACCCCTCCACTTT.

The chain has TRBV21-1 and TRBJ2-1. TRBV21-1 is a pseudogene segment. This CDR3 spans 14 amino acids. The CDR3 here is CASSKKAHNNEQFF. The CDR3 DNA follows: TGTGCCAGCAGCAAAAAAGCACACAACAATGAGCAGTTCTTC.

V and J are TRBV3-1 and TRBJ1-2, with TRBD1 as a possible D gene (5 bases). V dropped 5 bases and J dropped 4 bases, with 14 bases sitting between them. The CDR3 is 14 residues long. From germline, CDR1 is LGHDT and CDR2 YNNKEL (reference sequence). CDR3 sequence: CASSIGAKGYGYTF. For the CDR3, the DNA is TGTGCCAGCAGCATAGGGGCGAAGGGCTATGGCTACACCTTC.

This chain joins TRBV29-1 and TRBJ2-7; D is ambiguous. Trimming took 5 bases from V and 3 from J, leaving 11 bases between them. The CDR3 runs to 12 residues. Germline lookup yields CDR1 SQVTM and CDR2 ANQGSEA. This chain's CDR3 is CSVLDLYYEQYF. DNA for the CDR3: TGCAGCGTTCTTGACCTCTACTACGAGCAGTACTTC.

V and J are TRBV20-1 and TRBJ2-1, with 7 bases fitting TRBD2. J was trimmed by 9 bases and V by 2 bases; bases with no gene match: 10. CDR1 is DFQATT, CDR2 SNEGSKA, per germline (reference sequence). CDR3 length: 14 amino acids. The CDR3 sequence is CSARWGGEGSEQFF. The CDR3 region has the DNA TGCAGTGCTAGATGGGGGGGGGAGGGGTCTGAGCAGTTCTTC.

This clonotype was observed a single time. V is TRBV7-2 and J is TRBJ1-5, with a possible D match to TRBD1 (5 bases). Trimming left V 1 base short and J 3 bases short, with 13 bases between. The germline gives CDR1 SGHTA, CDR2 FQGNSA. This CDR3 has 16 residues. The chain's CDR3 is CASSLEVGPNNQPQHF. The CDR3 DNA reads TGTGCCAGCAGCTTAGAGGTGGGACCTAACAATCAGCCCCAGCATTTT.

This clonotype showed up just a few times. This sequence joins TRBV6-5 and TRBJ2-5; D gene unclear. V dropped 0 bases and J dropped 5 bases, with 13 bases sitting between them. Germline V gene data show CDR1 as MNHEY and CDR2 as SVGAGI. This CDR3 comprises 15 residues. In DNA, the CDR3 is TGTGCCAGCAGTTACTCGATATCAGCGCGGGAGACCCAGTACTTC. This translates into CASSYSISARETQYF.

This clonotype came up a few times. The genes are TRBV27 and TRBJ2-7; TRBD1 agrees at 8 bases. The germline V gene encodes CDR1 MNHEY and CDR2 SMNVEV (reference sequence). This CDR3 comprises 13 residues. Losses at the gene ends were 6 bases for V and 5 bases for J; bases not matched to a gene: 6. The CDR3 protein is CASSWGQVDEQYF. The CDR3 nucleotides are TGTGCCAGCAGCTGGGGACAGGTAGACGAGCAGTACTTC.

This chain uses TRBV7-9 with TRBJ1-1; D perhaps matches TRBD1 (5 bases). CDR3 length equals 15 residues. The germline V gene encodes CDR1 SEHNR and CDR2 FQNEAQ (reference sequence). V lost 2 bases, J lost 1 base, and 11 bases lay in between. The chain's CDR3 is CASSLPSGKNTEAFF. CDR3 coding DNA: TGTGCCAGCAGCTTACCTTCAGGGAAGAACACTGAAGCTTTCTTT.

The chain has TRBV28 and TRBJ2-5; D is undetermined. Trimming took off 6 bases at V and 1 base at J, with 12 bases between the two ends. CDR1 is MDHEN and CDR2 is SYDVKM in the germline V gene. The CDR3 runs 14 residues. The CDR3 sequence: CASRLEISQETQYF. CDR3 sequence (DNA): TGTGCCAGCAGGTTAGAGATTTCCCAAGAGACCCAGTACTTC.

The V call is TRBV3-1, the J call TRBJ2-3; no reliable D call. Germline CDR1 is LGHDT and CDR2 is YNNKEL (reference sequence). V lost 1 base and J lost 6, with 14 bases in between. This CDR3 has 15 residues. This CDR3 is CASSQVTSGPDTQYF. DNA of the CDR3: TGTGCCAGCAGCCAAGTCACTTCAGGACCTGATACGCAGTATTTT.

The chain recombines TRBV6-1 with TRBJ2-5; 11 bases agree with TRBD2. Germline CDR1 MNHNS, CDR2 SASEGT. The CDR3 has 18 amino acids. J gave up 5 bases and V 1 base, and 12 bases lay outside the gene matches. CDR3: CASSEGARASGGKETQYF. CDR3 nucleotides: TGTGCCAGCAGTGAAGGGGCAAGGGCTAGCGGGGGGAAGGAGACCCAGTACTTC.

The sample holds one count of this clonotype. The chain joins TRBV12-3 or TRBV12-4 to TRBJ1-5; D remains ambiguous. The CDR3 is 14 residues long. Between the trimmed V and J ends, which lost 2 bases and 7 bases, there was a span of 12 bases. The CDR3, as DNA: TGTGCCAGCAGTTTACCAGGTGGCTCCCAGCCCCAGCATTTT. Its translation: CASSLPGGSQPQHF.

This clonotype was detected a few times. In DNA, the CDR3 is TGTGCCAGCAGCCAAGCTGGGGCATCAGGATACGAGCAGTACTTC. Its translation is CASSQAGASGYEQYF. This chain connects TRBV3-1 to TRBJ2-7, with D possibly being TRBD1 (5 bases). Per the germline V gene, CDR1 is LGHDT and CDR2 is YNNKEL (reference sequence). The ends were cut back, 1 base at V and 4 bases at J, with 14 bases in the middle. The CDR3 has 15 amino acids.

This clonotype occurred a few times. The genes are TRBV2 and TRBJ2-4; 7 nucleotides match TRBD2. TRBJ2-7 matches the DNA end more closely, so the J call is doubtful. Germline CDR1 SNHLY, CDR2 FYNNEI. CDR3 length: 11 residues. DNA of the CDR3: TGTGCCAGCGGGGAGGGGTTCGAGCAGTACTTC. Amino acid sequence: CASGEGFEQYF.

The J gene is TRBJ2-7, the V gene TRBV6-1; D is tentatively TRBD1 or TRBD2 (5 bases each). Deletions cut 6 bases from V and 2 bases from J, with 14 bases between. The CDR3 loop spans 14 amino acids. Germline values: CDR1 MNHNS, CDR2 SASEGT. CDR3 sequence: CASSRDVGPYEQYF. CDR3 coding DNA: TGTGCCAGCAGCCGGGACGTAGGACCCTACGAGCAGTACTTC.